This is a list of T cell receptor beta chains from one sample in a study of T cell responses to AZD1222 COVID-19 vaccine. The table came from immunoSEQ multiplex PCR; TCRdb's copy has only in-frame clones and leaves some out. The table lists 150,000 or so clones, about 91% of them singletons. Sequencing used peripheral blood, obtained 28 days after the second AZD1222 dose. All receptors derive from an adult who received the AZD1222 COVID-19 vaccine. CDR3s include the opening cysteine and the closing phenylalanine or tryptophan. The D gene is left open where the match is weak. Clone sizes are given selectively: once, few, many, or a class where the clone is expanded.

>.|TRBJ2-2|.|TRBV6-5
CASSRTVRTGELFF
TGTGCCAGCAGTCGGACCGTCAGAACCGGGGAGCTGTTTTTT
>.|TRBJ1-2|.|TRBV9
CASSVEVGRYGYTF
TGTGCCAGCAGCGTAGAAGTGGGGAGGTATGGCTACACCTTC
>TRBD1|TRBJ1-1|.|TRBV24-1
CATSTGAENTEAFF
TGTGCCACCAGTACAGGGGCGGAGAACACTGAAGCTTTCTTT
>.|TRBJ1-2|once|TRBV28
CASSLSWVNYGYTF
TGTGCCAGCAGTTTAAGTTGGGTTAACTATGGCTACACCTTC
>.|TRBJ2-1|.|TRBV5-1
CASSLKQPSSYNEQFF
TGCGCCAGCAGCTTGAAACAGCCGAGCTCCTACAATGAGCAGTTCTTC
>TRBD1|TRBJ1-6|.|TRBV3-1/TRBV3-2
CASEPGTGVSPLHF
TGTGCCAGCGAACCCGGGACAGGGGTCTCACCCCTCCACTTT
>.|TRBJ1-2|once|TRBV14
CASSQAQTLRYGYTF
TGTGCCAGCAGCCAAGCCCAGACACTCCGCTATGGCTACACCTTC
>.|TRBJ1-2|.|TRBV2
CASSGGGNYGYTF
TGTGCCAGCAGTGGGGGCGGTAACTATGGCTACACCTTC
>.|TRBJ1-5|.|TRBV2
CASSTSAGGSQPQHF
TGTGCCAGCAGCACTTCGGCAGGTGGTAGTCAGCCCCAGCATTTT
>.|TRBJ1-5|.|TRBV19
CAGSNGGNQPQHF
TGTGCCGGGTCCAATGGGGGCAATCAGCCCCAGCATTTT
>.|TRBJ1-2|.|TRBV27
CASSPGVAGYGYTF
TGTGCCAGCAGCCCGGGGGTGGCGGGCTATGGCTACACCTTC
>TRBD1|TRBJ2-6|.|TRBV5-1
CASSVGTAGANVLTF
TGCGCCAGCAGCGTCGGGACAGCTGGGGCCAACGTCCTGACTTTC
>TRBD1|TRBJ1-2|.|TRBV5-4
CASSTGTGEVYGYTF
TGTGCCAGCAGCACCGGGACAGGGGAGGTCTATGGCTACACCTTC
>.|TRBJ1-5|.|TRBV28
CASSPSWTKPQHF
TGTGCCAGCAGTCCTTCTTGGACGAAGCCCCAGCATTTT
>TRBD2|TRBJ2-5|.|TRBV7-9
CASSRRAASGSGETQYF
TGTGCCAGCAGCCGCCGTGCGGCTAGCGGGAGTGGAGAGACCCAGTACTTC
>TRBD1|TRBJ2-5|.|TRBV9
CASSLGTGEETQYF
TGTGCCAGCAGCCTGGGGACAGGGGAAGAGACCCAGTACTTC
>TRBD1|TRBJ1-2|once|TRBV7-3
CASSLRGGEPSGYTF
TGTGCCAGCAGCTTAAGAGGGGGCGAACCCTCCGGCTACACCTTC
>.|TRBJ2-7|.|TRBV7-2
CASSPSGTPRIQQYF
TGTGCCAGCAGCCCTAGTGGGACACCCAGAATACAGCAGTACTTC
>TRBD1|TRBJ2-1|.|TRBV7-9
CASSLGGQAYSYNEQFF
TGTGCCAGCAGCTTAGGAGGACAGGCATACTCCTACAATGAGCAGTTCTTC
>.|TRBJ2-3|once|TRBV5-8
CASAAETGGADTQYF
TGTGCCAGCGCGGCCGAGACAGGTGGGGCAGATACGCAGTATTTT
>.|TRBJ2-5|.|TRBV5-6
CASSLRALGTQYF
TGTGCCAGCAGCTTGCGGGCCCTGGGGACCCAGTACTTC
>.|TRBJ2-4|.|TRBV29-1
CGGLLFDVQYF
TGCGGGGGGCTTCTCTTCGATGTTCAGTACTTC
>.|TRBJ2-7|.|TRBV6-5
CASSYSFRGYEQYF
TGTGCCAGCAGTTACTCGTTCAGGGGTTACGAGCAGTACTTC
>TRBD1|TRBJ2-2|.|TRBV11-3
CASSPEGWGQRNTGELFF
TGTGCCAGCAGCCCAGAGGGATGGGGACAGAGGAACACCGGGGAGCTGTTTTTT
>.|TRBJ1-4|once|TRBV7-9
CASSFSQLNEKLFF
TGTGCCAGCAGCTTTTCCCAGCTTAATGAAAAACTGTTTTTT
>TRBD1|TRBJ2-1|.|TRBV7-8
CASSYSTTGRGKNEQFF
TGTGCCAGCAGCTATTCCACGACAGGGCGAGGTAAGAATGAGCAGTTCTTC
>TRBD1|TRBJ1-6|.|TRBV5-1
CASSSGTGGNSPLHF
TGCGCCAGCAGCTCTGGGACAGGGGGCAATTCACCCCTCCACTTT
>.|TRBJ1-5|.|TRBV20-1
CSARDYVQHF
TGCAGTGCTAGAGATTACGTCCAGCATTTT
>.|TRBJ1-2|.|TRBV6-1
CASSELAGRTNYGYTF
TGTGCCAGCAGTGAACTGGCCGGCAGAACTAACTATGGCTACACCTTC
>.|TRBJ2-1|.|TRBV6-5
CASRIPGVNEQFF
TGTGCCAGCAGGATTCCGGGGGTCAATGAGCAGTTCTTC
>.|TRBJ1-6|.|TRBV7-2
CASSSGLFGSPLHF
TGTGCCAGCAGCTCGGGACTATTTGGGTCACCCCTCCACTTT
>.|TRBJ1-1|.|TRBV12-3/TRBV12-4
CASRPQGFTEAFF
TGTGCCTCCAGACCTCAGGGTTTCACTGAAGCTTTCTTT
>.|TRBJ1-2|.|TRBV5-1
CASSLVAGEGYTF
TGCGCCAGCAGCTTGGTGGCAGGAGAGGGCTACACCTTC